The 30 T cell receptor beta chains reported below all come from one sample, sequenced in a study of T cell clones after liver transplantation. The method was immunoSEQ multiplex PCR; TCRdb's version includes in-frame clones alone and lacks a portion of them. The sample lists 20,000 to 30,000 clones, around 63% occurring once. Here the sequenced sample was CD4+ T cells from blood, taken before liver transplant. These receptors all come from a human donor who received a liver transplant.

The J gene is TRBJ2-4, the V gene TRBV6-1; possible D gene TRBD2, 7 bases. This CDR3 comprises 12 residues. Trimming took 7 bases from V and 16 from J, leaving 20 bases between them. In germline, CDR1 is MNHNS, CDR2 SASEGT. This CDR3 is CASTPMGAGVYF. The DNA for the CDR3 is TGTGCCAGCACCCCCATGGGGGCGGGGGTATACTTC.

Here the CDR3 DNA reads TGTGCCAGCAGTTTATACGGCAGGACCGGCTCCACCGGGGAGCTGTTTTTT. It is translated as CASSLYGRTGSTGELFF. The V and J genes are TRBV7-6 and TRBJ2-2; no clear D. This CDR3 has 17 residues. Trimming took 6 bases from V and 4 from J, leaving 21 bases between them. Germline V gene sequence: CDR1 SGHVS, CDR2 FNYEAQ.

The chain employs TRBV19 and TRBJ2-7; maybe TRBD1 (5 bases). Germline V gene sequence: CDR1 LNHDA, CDR2 SQIVND (reference sequence). This CDR3 contains 10 residues. The ends were cut back, 9 bases at V and 4 bases at J, with 7 bases in the middle. The CDR3 nucleotides are TGTGCCAGAGCAGGGTACGAGCAGTACGTC. Translation: CARAGYEQYV.

V is TRBV19 and J is TRBJ2-3, with 9 bases lining up with TRBD1. Germline CDR1 reads LNHDA; CDR2 reads SQIVND (reference sequence). This CDR3 contains 15 residues. V dropped 4 bases and J dropped 4; count of bases not matched to a gene: 6. The CDR3 spells CASSTHTGGPDTQYF. The CDR3 nucleotides read TGTGCCAGTAGTACACACACAGGGGGCCCAGATACGCAGTATTTT.

DNA of the CDR3: TGTGCCAGCAGTTCAAGAGGGGGCTATGGCTACACCTTC. It translates to CASSSRGGYGYTF. The chain carries TRBV28 and TRBJ1-2; D may be TRBD1 (6 bases). From germline, CDR1 is MDHEN and CDR2 SYDVKM. V was cut by 4 bases and J by 4 bases, with 10 bases left in between. The CDR3 loop spans 13 amino acids.

Only one count was recorded for this clone. The V call is TRBV5-1, the J call TRBJ2-3, with D possibly being TRBD1 (5 bases). This CDR3 spans 14 amino acids. CDR1 SGHRS and CDR2 YFSETQ come from the germline V gene. Trimming took 4 bases from V and 4 from J, leaving 13 bases between them. The CDR3 region is CASSVRQTSDTQYF. DNA for the CDR3: TGCGCCAGCAGCGTAAGACAGACCTCAGATACGCAGTATTTT.

The chain carries TRBV27 and TRBJ1-2; D is possibly TRBD1 (5 bases). The germline CDR1 and CDR2 sequences are MNHEY and SMNVEV (reference sequence). Trimming left V 6 bases short and J 1 base short, with 21 bases between. The CDR3 covers 17 residues. The CDR3 DNA reads as TGTGCCAGCAGCTCTTGGCAGGGTCCGAGGGATAACTATGGCTACACCTTC. Its translation is CASSSWQGPRDNYGYTF.

V usage is TRBV5-4 and J usage is TRBJ2-5; no firm D call. The length of the CDR3 is 18 residues. Trimming left V 0 bases short and J 5 bases short, with 23 bases between. Germline loops: CDR1 SGHNT, CDR2 YYREEE (reference sequence). Written as DNA, the CDR3 is TGTGCCAGCAGCTTGGGTCTCCAGCGCCAACCTCTAGGGGAGACCCAGTACTTC. Translated, it gives CASSLGLQRQPLGETQYF.

This rearrangement joins TRBV7-2 to TRBJ2-1; D is undetermined. The germline CDR1 and CDR2 sequences are SGHTA and FQGNSA. CDR3 length: 12 amino acids. V was cut by 4 bases and J by 12 bases, with 13 bases left in between. The CDR3 nucleotides read TGTGCCAGCAGCTCGGATGACGCAGCGCAGTTCTTC. This translates into CASSSDDAAQFF. Together with reference TRBV7-2 and TRBJ2-1, the CDR3 gives the full variable domain: GAGVSQSPSNKVTEKGKDVELRCDPISGHTALYWYRQSLGQGLEFLIYFQGNSAPDKSGLPSDRFSAERTGGSVSTLTIQRTQQEDSAVYLCASSSDDAAQFFGPGTRLTVL.

There are a few counts of this clone. The chain employs TRBV7-9 and TRBJ1-2; D unclear. CDR1 and CDR2 from the germline V gene are SEHNR and FQNEAQ (reference sequence). This CDR3 is built from 15 residues. Trimming took off 4 bases at V and 5 bases at J, with 17 bases between the two ends. Here the CDR3 reads CASSSGVGGDYGYTF. CDR3 nucleotide sequence: TGTGCCAGCAGCTCCGGGGTTGGAGGTGATTATGGCTACACCTTC.

The genes are TRBV5-8 and TRBJ2-1; 16 bases agree with TRBD2. V lost 4 bases to trimming and J lost 4 bases; unmatched junction nucleotides: 8. This CDR3 comprises 18 residues. The germline V gene has CDR1 SGHTS and CDR2 YDEGEE. The CDR3 sequence is CASSSSGTSGGAYNEQFF. The CDR3 nucleotides are TGTGCCAGCAGCAGCTCCGGGACTAGCGGGGGGGCTTACAATGAGCAGTTCTTC.

The table lists this clone with a few counts. V is TRBV2 and J is TRBJ1-6; D uncertain. The CDR3 consists of 15 residues. The V end lost 4 bases, the J end lost 3 bases, and 10 bases lay between the germline ends. Germline CDR1 reads SNHLY; CDR2 reads FYNNEI. The CDR3 loop is CASSAEDIYNSPLHF. The CDR3 DNA is TGTGCCAGCAGTGCTGAGGATATCTATAATTCACCCCTCCACTTT.

J is TRBJ1-2 and V is TRBV29-1; TRBD1 matches at 7 bases. With 1 base clipped from V and 7 bases from J, the junction kept 3 bases outside the gene matches. This CDR3 region has 12 residues. The germline V gene encodes CDR1 SQVTM and CDR2 ANQGSEA. The CDR3 DNA follows: TGCAGCGTTGAAGGTCAGGGGGGTGGCTACACCTTC. This encodes CSVEGQGGGYTF.

This chain uses TRBV19 with TRBJ2-1, with D perhaps matching TRBD1 (8 bases). This CDR3 comprises 16 residues. The V end was cut by 4 bases, the J end by 6 bases, with 19 bases between. CDR1 LNHDA and CDR2 SQIVND come from the germline V gene (reference sequence). The CDR3 reads CASSNKRTGRANEQFF. CDR3 nucleotide sequence: TGTGCCAGTAGTAACAAAAGGACAGGGAGGGCCAATGAGCAGTTCTTC.

This chain connects TRBV14 to TRBJ1-3; D gene uncertain. This CDR3 has 18 residues. Germline CDR1 SGHDN, CDR2 FVKESK. Between the trimmed V and J ends, which lost 0 bases and 0 bases, there was a span of 15 bases. CDR3 nucleotides: TGTGCCAGCAGCCAAGATTTTACCGTGTCGAGCTCTGGAAACACCATATATTTT. Translated: CASSQDFTVSSSGNTIYF.

J is TRBJ1-1 and V is TRBV7-2; D gene uncertain. The CDR3 runs to 12 residues. Trimming shortened V by 3 bases and J by 6 bases, and 8 bases separated the two germline ends. Germline CDR1 SGHTA, CDR2 FQGNSA. The CDR3 spells CASSFPGAEAFF. CDR3 coding DNA: TGTGCCAGCAGCTTTCCCGGGGCTGAAGCTTTCTTT.

The rearrangement joins TRBV28 to TRBJ2-1; 9 nucleotides align to TRBD1. J lost 0 bases, V lost 6 bases, and 9 bases had no gene match. CDR3 length: 17 residues. The germline V gene encodes CDR1 MDHEN and CDR2 SYDVKM. The CDR3 here is CASRSPGTGYSYNEQFF. The DNA of the CDR3 is TGTGCCAGCAGGTCACCCGGGACAGGGTACTCCTACAATGAGCAGTTCTTC.

Comments on this clone: The same CDR3 arises from other DNA sequences in this sample as well. V is TRBV29-1 and J is TRBJ2-1; 9 bases match TRBD1. The CDR3 has 13 residues. Germline-derived CDR1 and CDR2 are SQVTM and ANQGSEA. V gave up 6 bases and J gave up 3 bases; unmatched junction bases: 3. The CDR3 nucleotides read TGCAGCGTGGGACAGGGAGGCTACAATGAGCAGTTCTTC. Translated: CSVGQGGYNEQFF.

The chain recombines TRBV5-8 with TRBJ2-1, with D possibly TRBD1 on 8 matching bases. Trimming stripped 4 bases from V and 1 base from J, with 12 bases between. Germline V gene data show CDR1 as SGHTS and CDR2 as YDEGEE. This CDR3 spans 15 amino acids. DNA for the CDR3: TGTGCCAGCAGCCAACAGGGGGGGTCCTACAATGAGCAGTTCTTC. Its protein product is CASSQQGGSYNEQFF.

The rearrangement links TRBV7-2 to TRBJ2-1, with 8 nucleotides matching TRBD1. V was pared by 0 bases and J by 3 bases, with 10 bases of the junction left unmatched. CDR1 and CDR2 (germline): SGHTA, FQGNSA. The length of the CDR3 is 18 residues. The CDR3 reads CASSLAAFGTGNYNEQFF. CDR3 nucleotides: TGTGCCAGCAGCTTAGCAGCATTCGGGACAGGTAACTACAATGAGCAGTTCTTC. The whole variable domain, filled in from reference TRBV7-2 and TRBJ2-1, reads GAGVSQSPSNKVTEKGKDVELRCDPISGHTALYWYRQSLGQGLEFLIYFQGNSAPDKSGLPSDRFSAERTGGSVSTLTIQRTQQEDSAVYLCASSLAAFGTGNYNEQFFGPGTRLTVL.

This rearrangement joins TRBV16 to TRBJ2-1; perhaps TRBD2 as D (6 bases). The CDR3 is 13 residues long. The V gene's germline CDR1 is KGHSY and CDR2 FQNENV. Deletions cut 3 bases from V and 5 bases from J, with 8 bases between. CDR3: CASSQTGDNEQFF. The CDR3 DNA reads TGTGCCAGCAGCCAGACGGGGGACAATGAGCAGTTCTTC.

This clone was counted between two and nine times. The rearrangement joins TRBV25-1 to TRBJ2-1; 7 nucleotides agree with TRBD1. The CDR3 runs to 14 residues. Germline V lookup: CDR1 MGHDK, CDR2 SYGVNS. The J segment lost 0 bases and the V segment lost 8 bases, leaving 4 bases of the junction unmatched. The CDR3, as DNA: TGTGCCAGCCAGGGACAGAGCTCCTACAATGAGCAGTTCTTC. Protein sequence: CASQGQSSYNEQFF.

The chain is built from TRBV5-1 and TRBJ1-4; possible D gene TRBD1, 5 bases. Trimming removed 0 bases at V and 8 bases at J, with 14 bases between. CDR1 and CDR2 from the germline V gene are SGHRS and YFSETQ. The CDR3 runs to 15 residues. The CDR3 here is CASSLAGGVSEKLFF. The CDR3, as DNA: TGCGCCAGCAGCTTGGCAGGAGGGGTTTCCGAAAAACTGTTTTTT.

This clone came up once. The rearrangement uses TRBV21-1 and TRBJ1-2. TRBV21-1 is deemed a pseudogene. This CDR3 has 15 residues. The CDR3 DNA reads TGTGCCAGCAGCAAAGATCCGTCAGAGGCCTTTGGCTACACCTTC. Amino acids: CASSKDPSEAFGYTF.

The chain carries TRBV5-1 and TRBJ2-5; TRBD2 might be the D (7 bases). The germline gives CDR1 SGHRS, CDR2 YFSETQ. The CDR3 runs to 15 residues. Trimming removed 5 bases at V and 5 bases at J, with 19 bases between. CDR3 loop: CASSLGGGAEETQYF. The DNA for the CDR3 is TGCGCCAGCAGTCTTGGTGGGGGGGCCGAGGAGACCCAGTACTTC. Full variable domain (remainder filled in from reference TRBV5-1 and TRBJ2-5): KAGVTQTPRYLIKTRGQQVTLSCSPISGHRSVSWYQQTPGQGLQFLFEYFSETQRNKGNFPGRFSGRQFSNSRSEMNVSTLELGDSALYLCASSLGGGAEETQYFGPGTRLLVL.

The chain carries TRBV27 and TRBJ1-1; D perhaps matches TRBD1 (5 bases). The V gene's germline CDR1 is MNHEY and CDR2 SMNVEV (reference sequence). This CDR3 has 17 residues. V shed 4 bases and J shed 5 bases, with 23 bases lying between them. CDR3 residues: CASSYTAQVQGGTEAFF. CDR3 coding DNA: TGTGCCAGCAGTTATACGGCCCAAGTCCAGGGAGGGACTGAAGCTTTCTTT.

As to this clone: Other DNA sequences in this specimen translate into the identical CDR3. J is TRBJ2-7 and V is TRBV7-8; no definite D call. Germline assignment: CDR1 SGHVS and CDR2 FQNEAQ. The CDR3 runs 15 residues. V lost 4 bases, J lost 4 bases, and 17 bases lay in between. CDR3 residues: CASSSPDTSFYEQYV. DNA of the CDR3: TGTGCCAGCAGCTCACCTGACACGTCTTTTTACGAGCAGTACGTC.

J is TRBJ2-1 and V is TRBV28; 7 bases are shared with TRBD2. V dropped 6 bases and J dropped 1; count of bases not matched to a gene: 6. CDR1 is MDHEN and CDR2 is SYDVKM in the germline V gene. The CDR3 has 15 amino acids. CDR3 loop: CASSSLAFSYNEQFF. CDR3 in DNA: TGTGCCAGCAGCTCACTAGCGTTTTCCTACAATGAGCAGTTCTTC.

The chain is built from TRBV11-3 and TRBJ2-5; a weak D match, TRBD2 (6 bases). The CDR3 totals 14 residues. Trimming shortened V by 5 bases and J by 5 bases, and 15 bases separated the two germline ends. CDR1 and CDR2 from the germline V gene are SGHNT and YENEEA. The CDR3 DNA sequence: TGTGCCAGCAGCATTCAGGGAGGAAAGGAGACCCAGTACTTC. It codes for CASSIQGGKETQYF.

There are a few counts of this clone. The rearrangement uses TRBV19 and TRBJ2-1; TRBD1 aligns across 8 bases. The V segment lost 5 bases and the J segment 3 bases; nucleotides outside the gene matches: 9. The CDR3 is 16 residues long. Germline V CDR1 and CDR2: LNHDA, SQIVND (reference sequence). CDR3 in amino acids: CASSPGGGRFYNEQFF. CDR3 DNA sequence: TGTGCCAGTAGTCCAGGGGGCGGACGGTTCTACAATGAGCAGTTCTTC. The variable domain in full, completed from reference TRBV19 and TRBJ2-1, reads DGGITQSPKYLFRKEGQNVTLSCEQNLNHDAMYWYRQDPGQGLRLIYYSQIVNDFQKGDIAEGYSVSREKKESFPLTVTSAQKNPTAFYLCASSPGGGRFYNEQFFGPGTRLTVL.